A single sample gave rise to the 17 T cell receptor beta chains below, sequenced in a study of technical replicates of blood from a handful of donors. Profiled with immunoSEQ multiplex PCR; TCRdb holds only in-frame clones, not every one. This sample has tens of thousands of clones, with roughly 92% found just once. Sample: T cells isolated from PBMCs. Source of these receptors: a human donor in good health.

The chain links TRBV7-8 to TRBJ2-1; 16 nucleotides line up with TRBD2. This CDR3 comprises 19 residues. V was clipped by 5 bases and J by 4 bases; unmatched bases: 11. Germline loops: CDR1 SGHVS, CDR2 FQNEAQ. The CDR3 DNA reads TGTGCCAGCAGCCTGGGACTAGCGGGAGGGCCGTCCGTTTACAATGAGCAGTTCTTC. Residues: CASSLGLAGGPSVYNEQFF. The full variable domain, rest sourced from reference TRBV7-8 and TRBJ2-1, is GAGVSQSPRYKVAKRGQDVALRCDPISGHVSLFWYQQALGQGPEFLTYFQNEAQLDKSGLPSDRFFAERPEGSVSTLKIQRTQQEDSAVYLCASSLGLAGGPSVYNEQFFGPGTRLTVL.

The chain carries TRBV27 and TRBJ2-7; 7 positions agree with TRBD1. The CDR3 consists of 17 residues. Germline V gene sequence: CDR1 MNHEY, CDR2 SMNVEV (reference sequence). The junction had 14 bases not matched to a gene; V was cut back by 6 bases and J by 0 bases. The CDR3 loop is CASRRRSGTESSYEQYF. The DNA for the CDR3 is TGTGCCAGCAGGCGACGGTCCGGGACAGAAAGCTCCTACGAGCAGTACTTC.

The J gene is TRBJ2-1, the V gene TRBV19, with 12 bases that match TRBD2. The germline CDR1 and CDR2 sequences are LNHDA and SQIVND (reference sequence). This CDR3 spans 13 amino acids. Trimming cost V 5 bases and J 9 bases; bases outside gene matches: 2. The CDR3 region is CASSPGLAGEQFF. In DNA, the CDR3 is TGTGCCAGTAGTCCGGGACTAGCGGGTGAGCAGTTCTTC.

The chain links TRBV6-5 to TRBJ1-4; D remains ambiguous. With 7 bases removed from V and 2 bases from J, the gap between germline ends came to 11 bases. CDR1 MNHEY and CDR2 SVGAGI come from the germline V gene. The CDR3 is 14 residues long. CDR3 sequence reads: CASMAGRTNEKLFF. For the CDR3, the DNA is TGTGCCAGCATGGCGGGTCGCACTAATGAAAAACTGTTTTTT.

The chain combines TRBV7-9 with TRBJ1-2; weak D call: TRBD1 (6 bases). This CDR3 region has 13 residues. Trimming took off 5 bases at V and 6 bases at J, with 13 bases between the two ends. CDR1 and CDR2 (germline): SEHNR, FQNEAQ (reference sequence). For the CDR3, the DNA is TGTGCCAGCAGCCGCGGGGGGGCGGATGGCTACACCTTC. It encodes CASSRGGADGYTF.

This chain connects TRBV10-3 to TRBJ1-2, with 12 bases aligning to TRBD1. Trimming took 0 bases from V and 13 from J; bases not matched to a gene: 9. The CDR3 has 15 residues. The germline CDR1 and CDR2 sequences are ENHRY and SYGVKD. This CDR3 is CAISESLTGTGGLTF. As DNA, the CDR3 is TGTGCCATCAGTGAGTCGCTAACCGGGACAGGGGGCCTCACCTTC.

The rearrangement uses TRBV19 and TRBJ1-2; D perhaps matches TRBD1 (6 bases). This CDR3 has 12 amino acids. The germline gives CDR1 LNHDA, CDR2 SQIVND (reference sequence). Trimming stripped 8 bases from V and 4 bases from J, with 11 bases between. CDR3 nucleotides: TGTGCCAGTTTCAGGGGTGGCTATGGCTACACCTTC. Translation: CASFRGGYGYTF.

The genes are TRBV9 and TRBJ1-5, with D possibly being TRBD1 (5 bases). Germline V gene data show CDR1 as SGDLS and CDR2 as YYNGEE. This CDR3 spans 15 amino acids. V was pared by 4 bases and J by 4 bases, with 15 bases between. The CDR3 nucleotides read TGTGCCAGCAGCCTGACTGGACAAAATAATCAGCCCCAGCATTTT. Translation gives CASSLTGQNNQPQHF. Looking up the rest from reference TRBV9 and TRBJ1-5 gives the full variable domain: DSGVTQTPKHLITATGQRVTLRCSPRSGDLSVYWYQQSLDQGLQFLIQYYNGEERAKGNILERFSAQQFPDLHSELNLSSLELGDSALYFCASSLTGQNNQPQHFGDGTRLSIL.

There are a few counts of this clone. The chain is built from TRBV11-3 and TRBJ1-1; a weak D match, TRBD1 (6 bases). There are 14 residues in the CDR3. Germline CDR1 and CDR2: SGHNT and YENEEA. Trimming shortened V by 4 bases and J by 5 bases, and 14 bases separated the two germline ends. The CDR3 DNA sequence: TGTGCCAGCAGCTCCGTACAGGGAGCTACTGAAGCTTTCTTT. Protein: CASSSVQGATEAFF.

The chain uses TRBV7-2 and TRBJ2-7, with unresolved D. CDR1 is SGHTA and CDR2 is FQGNSA in the germline V gene. This CDR3 is 14 amino acids long. V was cut by 2 bases and J by 0 bases, with 8 bases left in between. The CDR3 loop is CASSLLQSSYEQYF. CDR3 coding DNA: TGTGCCAGCAGCTTACTACAGAGCTCCTACGAGCAGTACTTC.

The chain couples TRBV30 to TRBJ2-1; D is perhaps TRBD2 (5 bases). The CDR3 totals 13 residues. V was cut by 4 bases and J by 2 bases, with 9 bases left in between. In germline, CDR1 is GTSNPN, CDR2 SVGIG (reference sequence). The CDR3 DNA reads TGTGCCTGGACAGGACTTACCTACAATGAGCAGTTCTTC. It specifies CAWTGLTYNEQFF. Variable domain in full (rest from reference TRBV30 and TRBJ2-1): SQTIHQWPATLVQPVGSPLSLECTVEGTSNPNLYWYRQAAGRGLQLLFYSVGIGQISSEVPQNLSASRPQDRQFILSSKKLLLSDSGFYLCAWTGLTYNEQFFGPGTRLTVL.

This chain links TRBV13 with TRBJ2-7; 11 bases agree with TRBD1. The CDR3 extends over 15 amino acids. Trimming removed 5 bases from V and 6 bases from J; junction bases left unmatched: 9. Germline V CDR1 and CDR2: PRHDT, FYEKMQ (reference sequence). The CDR3 DNA follows: TGTGCCAGCAGCGTAAGGACAGGGGGCTTGAGCGAGCAGTACTTC. It codes for CASSVRTGGLSEQYF. Looking up the rest from reference TRBV13 and TRBJ2-7 gives the full variable domain: AAGVIQSPRHLIKEKRETATLKCYPIPRHDTVYWYQQGPGQDPQFLISFYEKMQSDKGSIPDRFSAQQFSDYHSELNMSSLELGDSALYFCASSVRTGGLSEQYFGPGTRLTVT.

This rearrangement joins TRBV19 to TRBJ1-3; D remains ambiguous. In germline, CDR1 is LNHDA, CDR2 SQIVND (reference sequence). With 5 bases removed from V and 4 bases from J, the gap between germline ends came to 12 bases. The CDR3 sequence is 14 residues long. The CDR3 protein is CASSFGEWGNTIYF. The CDR3 nucleotides read TGTGCCAGTAGTTTCGGGGAATGGGGAAACACCATATATTTT.

The chain combines TRBV15 with TRBJ2-7; D possibly corresponds to TRBD2 (6 bases). The CDR3 consists of 16 residues. V shed 5 bases and J shed 0 bases, with 17 bases lying between them. In germline, CDR1 is LNHNV, CDR2 YYDKDF (reference sequence). For the CDR3, the DNA is TGTGCCACCAGCGTATACTCTAGCGCCAGCTCCTACGAGCAGTACTTC. It is translated as CATSVYSSASSYEQYF.

This clone was seen once. The gene calls are TRBV5-1 and TRBJ2-7; the match to TRBD1 covers 10 bases. The CDR3 is 16 residues long. Germline values: CDR1 SGHRS, CDR2 YFSETQ. With 4 bases clipped from V and 1 base from J, the junction kept 8 bases outside the gene matches. The CDR3 reads CASSVRTGGVSYEQYF. The CDR3 bases are TGCGCCAGCAGCGTAAGGACAGGGGGTGTATCCTACGAGCAGTACTTC. The full variable domain, in which reference TRBV5-1 and TRBJ2-7 provide the parts outside the CDR3, is KAGVTQTPRYLIKTRGQQVTLSCSPISGHRSVSWYQQTPGQGLQFLFEYFSETQRNKGNFPGRFSGRQFSNSRSEMNVSTLELGDSALYLCASSVRTGGVSYEQYFGPGTRLTVT.

The J gene is TRBJ2-7, the V gene TRBV7-2; 7 bases are shared with TRBD2. The CDR3 contains 15 residues. Germline assignment: CDR1 SGHTA and CDR2 FQGNSA. Unmatched junction bases numbered 8, after V lost 4 bases and J lost 2 bases. The CDR3 protein is CASSSQAGLTYEQYF. The CDR3 DNA follows: TGTGCCAGCAGCTCACAGGCGGGACTAACCTACGAGCAGTACTTC.

This clone has more than one count but fewer than ten. V and J are TRBV5-1 and TRBJ1-1; tentative D call: TRBD1 (5 bases). Germline loops: CDR1 SGHRS, CDR2 YFSETQ. The germline V and J ends were trimmed by 2 bases and 7 bases, with 9 bases remaining between them. CDR3 length: 12 residues. The CDR3 loop is CASSLDSLEAFF. The CDR3 nucleotides are TGCGCCAGCAGCTTAGACAGCCTTGAAGCTTTCTTT. The whole variable domain, filled in from reference TRBV5-1 and TRBJ1-1, reads KAGVTQTPRYLIKTRGQQVTLSCSPISGHRSVSWYQQTPGQGLQFLFEYFSETQRNKGNFPGRFSGRQFSNSRSEMNVSTLELGDSALYLCASSLDSLEAFFGQGTRLTVV.